The 21 T cell receptor beta chains in this list originate from one sample, sequenced in a study of cytomegalovirus exposure and HLA in healthy donors. The table came from immunoSEQ multiplex PCR; TCRdb's copy has only in-frame clones and leaves some out. The top ten hold about 10% of the sample, which has 140,000 or so clones, 89% seen once. Sequencing input: PBMCs. These receptors came from a woman aged 18-30 years in good health and CMV-seropositive.

The V call is TRBV6-5, the J call TRBJ1-3, with D possibly being TRBD1 (6 bases). There are 14 residues in the CDR3. The V gene's germline CDR1 is MNHEY and CDR2 SVGAGI. Trimming shortened V by 5 bases and J by 10 bases, and 18 bases separated the two germline ends. The CDR3 loop is CASSITQGWSTIYF. In nucleotides, the CDR3 is TGTGCCAGCAGTATAACCCAGGGGTGGTCGACCATATATTTT.

The chain employs TRBV19 and TRBJ2-1; 7 nucleotides agree with TRBD2. The CDR3 extends over 15 amino acids. Germline CDR1 and CDR2: LNHDA and SQIVND (reference sequence). V trimming: 4 bases; J trimming: 2 bases; junction bases outside the gene matches: 5. The chain's CDR3 is CASSTTSDPYNEQFF. CDR3 nucleotides: TGTGCCAGTAGTACCACTAGCGACCCCTACAATGAGCAGTTCTTC.

DNA of the CDR3: TGTGCCAGCACCCCTGACACCTCGAACACTGAAGCTTTCTTT. Translating gives CASTPDTSNTEAFF. J is TRBJ1-1 and V is TRBV9; no reliable D call. The CDR3 consists of 14 residues. Trimming left V 6 bases short and J 1 base short, with 13 bases between. CDR1 is SGDLS and CDR2 is YYNGEE in the germline V gene.

The chain combines TRBV5-8 with TRBJ1-4; 7 bases map to TRBD1. J was trimmed by 4 bases and V by 4 bases; bases with no gene match: 13. Germline assignment: CDR1 SGHTS and CDR2 YDEGEE. The CDR3 covers 17 residues. The CDR3: CASSHGWSGQINEKLFF. The CDR3 region has the DNA TGTGCCAGCAGCCATGGATGGTCGGGACAGATTAATGAAAAACTGTTTTTT.

The genes are TRBV5-1 and TRBJ1-1, with a tentative D call TRBD1 (6 bases). The CDR3 sequence is 15 residues long. Trimming pared 1 base from V and 5 bases from J, leaving 15 bases between. Per the germline V gene, CDR1 is SGHRS and CDR2 is YFSETQ. CDR3 bases: TGCGCCAGCAGCTTGTCGGGGGGCTGGGGAACTGAAGCTTTCTTT. Its translation: CASSLSGGWGTEAFF.

This clone was recorded once. This chain joins TRBV5-1 and TRBJ2-1; TRBD2 matches at 9 bases. There are 15 residues in the CDR3. The germline V gene has CDR1 SGHRS and CDR2 YFSETQ. V lost 0 bases, J lost 9 bases, and 7 bases stayed unmatched. The CDR3 nucleotides read TGCGCCAGCAGCTTGGTAGGCGGGGGGGCCCTTGAGCAGTTCTTC. Protein sequence: CASSLVGGGALEQFF.

This rearrangement joins TRBV11-2 to TRBJ2-1; the D gene is possibly TRBD2 (5 bases). The germline CDR1 and CDR2 sequences are SGHAT and FQNNGV. There are 14 residues in the CDR3. Trimming pared 3 bases from V and 8 bases from J, leaving 14 bases between. The CDR3 region is CASSLRRQTDEQFF. The CDR3, as DNA: TGTGCCAGCAGCTTGAGGAGGCAGACCGATGAGCAGTTCTTC.

The chain uses TRBV6-5 and TRBJ2-4; tentatively, D is TRBD2 (7 bases). The germline CDR1 and CDR2 sequences are MNHEY and SVGAGI. Trimming took off 2 bases at V and 4 bases at J, with 15 bases between the two ends. CDR3 length: 16 residues. This chain's CDR3 is CASSYLPRGGKNIQYF. The CDR3 region has the DNA TGTGCCAGCAGTTACCTTCCTAGGGGGGGAAAAAACATTCAGTACTTC.

The rearrangement joins TRBV2 to TRBJ1-1; 10 nucleotides align to TRBD1. This CDR3 spans 16 amino acids. In germline, CDR1 is SNHLY, CDR2 FYNNEI. V lost 4 bases, J lost 5 bases, and 10 bases stayed unmatched. The CDR3 spells CASSGNPDRGLTEAFF. In nucleotides, the CDR3 is TGTGCCAGCAGTGGAAACCCTGACAGGGGGCTAACTGAAGCTTTCTTT.

CDR3 nucleotide sequence: TGTGCCAGCAGTGACCCTACAGGGGGTAGAGAGACCCAGTACTTC. It codes for CASSDPTGGRETQYF. J is TRBJ2-5 and V is TRBV6-6, with 8 bases that match TRBD1. The germline V gene has CDR1 MNHNY and CDR2 SVGAGI (reference sequence). CDR3 length: 15 amino acids. V dropped 5 bases and J dropped 4; count of bases not matched to a gene: 9.

This clone was counted a single time. The chain joins TRBV13 to TRBJ2-7; 8 nucleotides line up with TRBD2. Germline loops: CDR1 PRHDT, CDR2 FYEKMQ (reference sequence). With V trimmed by 5 bases and J by 2 bases, 14 bases remained unmatched. CDR3 length: 17 amino acids. CDR3 DNA sequence: TGTGCCAGCAGCCTTCGCTACGGGGGGGCCCTTGCCTACGAGCAGTACTTC. Amino acid sequence: CASSLRYGGALAYEQYF.

This chain connects TRBV6-1 to TRBJ2-1; the match to TRBD1 covers 7 bases. The V gene's germline CDR1 is MNHNS and CDR2 SASEGT. Trimming at V came to 8 bases and at J to 4 bases, leaving 11 bases not matched to a gene. The CDR3 contains 15 residues. The chain's CDR3 is CASPYRDRDYNEQFF. The DNA for the CDR3 is TGTGCCAGCCCTTACCGGGACAGAGATTACAATGAGCAGTTCTTC.

The V call is TRBV5-1, the J call TRBJ2-2, with TRBD1 matching over 8 bases. Germline V CDR1 and CDR2: SGHRS, YFSETQ. Losses at the gene ends were 2 bases for V and 5 bases for J; bases not matched to a gene: 2. CDR3 length: 14 residues. CDR3 in DNA: TGCGCCAGCAGCTTTGGACAGGGTACCGGGGAGCTGTTTTTT. Translated: CASSFGQGTGELFF.

The CDR3 coding sequence is TGTGCCAGCAGTGAATCGGGGGTGAGTCTTAACGAGCAGTACTTC. As protein: CASSESGVSLNEQYF. The rearrangement links TRBV6-1 to TRBJ2-7, with D maybe TRBD2 (6 bases). Trimming shortened V by 2 bases and J by 5 bases, and 16 bases separated the two germline ends. This CDR3 contains 15 residues. CDR1 and CDR2 (germline): MNHNS, SASEGT.

This clone was observed a single time. V and J are TRBV13 and TRBJ2-1; TRBD2 might be the D (5 bases). Trimming took 8 bases from V and 3 from J, leaving 11 bases between them. The CDR3 extends over 13 amino acids. Germline V gene lookup returns CDR1 PRHDT and CDR2 FYEKMQ (reference sequence). DNA of the CDR3: TGTGCCAGCGGTCAAGAGGGCTACAATGAGCAGTTCTTC. It yields the protein CASGQEGYNEQFF.

The V and J genes are TRBV7-9 and TRBJ2-3, with D unresolved. Germline V CDR1 and CDR2: SEHNR, FQNEAQ (reference sequence). The CDR3 is made up of 13 amino acids. V was trimmed by 1 base and J by 3 bases, leaving 5 bases between them. The CDR3 DNA is TGTGCCAGCAGCTTAGGTCGTACAGATACGCAGTATTTT. This translates into CASSLGRTDTQYF.

The chain couples TRBV2 to TRBJ2-3, with D unresolved. Germline CDR1 is SNHLY and CDR2 is FYNNEI. This CDR3 is built from 16 residues. Between the trimmed V and J ends, which lost 4 bases and 4 bases, there was a span of 18 bases. The DNA for the CDR3 is TGTGCCAGCAGTGTGGCAACTATTTTCTCACCAGATACGCAGTATTTT. As protein: CASSVATIFSPDTQYF.

This clone occurred once. The chain has TRBV4-1 and TRBJ2-7; the match to TRBD1 covers 9 bases. Germline loops: CDR1 MGHRA, CDR2 YSYEKL. The CDR3 is 15 residues long. After removal of 4 bases from V and 4 bases from J, the junction contained 8 bases not matched to a gene. Here the CDR3 reads CASSLRTGEIYEQYF. In nucleotides, the CDR3 is TGCGCCAGCAGCCTGAGGACAGGGGAAATTTACGAGCAGTACTTC.

The chain uses TRBV28 and TRBJ2-1, with 7 bases identical to TRBD2. Germline-derived CDR1 and CDR2 are MDHEN and SYDVKM. CDR3 length: 13 residues. V lost 8 bases to trimming and J lost 9 bases; unmatched junction nucleotides: 10. The CDR3 DNA sequence: TGTGCCAGCGCCAGACTAGCCTCCGGTGAGCAGTTCTTC. It yields the protein CASARLASGEQFF.

The chain carries TRBV7-9 and TRBJ1-4, with 9 bases identical to TRBD1. The CDR3 extends over 15 amino acids. Germline loops: CDR1 SEHNR, CDR2 FQNEAQ (reference sequence). V lost 5 bases to trimming and J lost 2 bases; unmatched junction nucleotides: 3. CDR3 nucleotide sequence: TGTGCCAGCAGCAGCGGACAGGGGACTAATGAAAAACTGTTTTTT. It yields the protein CASSSGQGTNEKLFF. The complete variable domain, with remaining parts taken from reference TRBV7-9 and TRBJ1-4, reads DTGVSQNPRHKITKRGQNVTFRCDPISEHNRLYWYRQTLGQGPEFLTYFQNEAQLEKSRLLSDRFSAERPKGSFSTLEIQRTEQGDSAMYLCASSSGQGTNEKLFFGSGTQLSVL.

This sequence joins TRBV2 and TRBJ2-5; TRBD2 agrees at 7 bases. Germline V gene sequence: CDR1 SNHLY, CDR2 FYNNEI. After removal of 3 bases from V and 0 bases from J, the junction contained 1 base not matched to a gene. CDR3 length equals 14 residues. The CDR3 DNA sequence: TGTGCCAGCAGTGACGGGGGGAACCAAGAGACCCAGTACTTC. This translates into CASSDGGNQETQYF. The complete variable domain, with remaining parts taken from reference TRBV2 and TRBJ2-5, reads EPEVTQTPSHQVTQMGQEVILRCVPISNHLYFYWYRQILGQKVEFLVSFYNNEISEKSEIFDDQFSVERPDGSNFTLKIRSTKLEDSAMYFCASSDGGNQETQYFGPGTRLLVL.